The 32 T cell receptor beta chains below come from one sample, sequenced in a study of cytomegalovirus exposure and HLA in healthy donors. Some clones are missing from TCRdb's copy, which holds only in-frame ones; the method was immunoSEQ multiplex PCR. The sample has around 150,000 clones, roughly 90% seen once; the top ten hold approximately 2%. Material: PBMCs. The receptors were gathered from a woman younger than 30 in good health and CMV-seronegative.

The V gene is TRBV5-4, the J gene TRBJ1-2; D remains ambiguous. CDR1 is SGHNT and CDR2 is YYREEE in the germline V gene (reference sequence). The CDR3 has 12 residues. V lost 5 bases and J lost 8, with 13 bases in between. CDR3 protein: CASSPGAGGYTF. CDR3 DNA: TGTGCCAGCAGTCCGGGAGCCGGGGGCTACACCTTC.

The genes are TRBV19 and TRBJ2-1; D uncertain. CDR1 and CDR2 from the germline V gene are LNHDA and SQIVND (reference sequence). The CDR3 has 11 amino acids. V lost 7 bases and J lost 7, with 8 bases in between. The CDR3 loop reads CASTSRNEQFF. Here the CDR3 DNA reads TGTGCCAGTACCTCCAGAAATGAGCAGTTCTTC.

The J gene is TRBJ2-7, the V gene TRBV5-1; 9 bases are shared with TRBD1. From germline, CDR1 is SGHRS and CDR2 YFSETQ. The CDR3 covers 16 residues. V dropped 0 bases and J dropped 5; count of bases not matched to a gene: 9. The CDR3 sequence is CASSLAQSTGGHEQYF. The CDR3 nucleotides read TGCGCCAGCAGCTTGGCGCAATCTACAGGGGGCCACGAGCAGTACTTC.

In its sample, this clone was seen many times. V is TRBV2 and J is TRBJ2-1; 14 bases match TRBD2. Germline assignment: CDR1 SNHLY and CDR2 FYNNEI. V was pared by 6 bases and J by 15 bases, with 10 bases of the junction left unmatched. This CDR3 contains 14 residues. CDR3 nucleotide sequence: TGTGCCAGCAGGGGCCTGGGACTAGCGGGAGACCCGTTCTTC. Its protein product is CASRGLGLAGDPFF.

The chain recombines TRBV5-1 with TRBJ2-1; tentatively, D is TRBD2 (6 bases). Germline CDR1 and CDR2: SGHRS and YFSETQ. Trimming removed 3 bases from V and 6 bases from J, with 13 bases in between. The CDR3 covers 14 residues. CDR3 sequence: CASSSPRSGNEQFF. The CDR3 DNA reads TGCGCCAGCAGCTCGCCGCGTAGCGGCAATGAGCAGTTCTTC.

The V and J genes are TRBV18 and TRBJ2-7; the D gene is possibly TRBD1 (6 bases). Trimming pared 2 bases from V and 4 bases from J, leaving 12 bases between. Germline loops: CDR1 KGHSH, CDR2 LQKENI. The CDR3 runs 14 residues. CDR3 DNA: TGTGCCAGCTCACCAGAAGGGGGAAATTACGAGCAGTACTTC. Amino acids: CASSPEGGNYEQYF.

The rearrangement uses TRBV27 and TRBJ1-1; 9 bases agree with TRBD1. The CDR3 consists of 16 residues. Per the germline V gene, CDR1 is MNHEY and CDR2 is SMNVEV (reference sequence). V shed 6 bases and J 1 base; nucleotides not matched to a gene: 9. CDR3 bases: TGTGCCAGCAGCCTTCAAGGGACAGGGTGGAACACTGAAGCTTTCTTT. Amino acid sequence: CASSLQGTGWNTEAFF.

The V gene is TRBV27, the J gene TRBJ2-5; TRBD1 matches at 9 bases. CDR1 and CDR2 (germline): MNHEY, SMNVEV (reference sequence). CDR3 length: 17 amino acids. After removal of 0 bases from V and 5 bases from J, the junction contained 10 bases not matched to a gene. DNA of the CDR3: TGTGCCAGCAGTTTATCGTTGTACAGGGGGCCAAGGGAGACCCAGTACTTC. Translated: CASSLSLYRGPRETQYF.

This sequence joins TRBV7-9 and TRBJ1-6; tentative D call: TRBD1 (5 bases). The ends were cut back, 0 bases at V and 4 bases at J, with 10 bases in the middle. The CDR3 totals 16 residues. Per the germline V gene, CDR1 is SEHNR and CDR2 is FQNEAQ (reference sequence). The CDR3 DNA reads TGTGCCAGCAGCTTAGCGACAGCTGCTTATAATTCACCCCTCCACTTT. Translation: CASSLATAAYNSPLHF.

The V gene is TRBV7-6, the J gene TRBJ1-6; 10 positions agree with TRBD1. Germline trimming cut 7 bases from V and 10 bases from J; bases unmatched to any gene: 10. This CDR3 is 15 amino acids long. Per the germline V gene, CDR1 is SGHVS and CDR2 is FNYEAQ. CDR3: CASTLSEGQGSPLHF. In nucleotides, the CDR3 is TGTGCCAGCACCCTATCGGAGGGACAGGGGTCACCCCTCCACTTT.

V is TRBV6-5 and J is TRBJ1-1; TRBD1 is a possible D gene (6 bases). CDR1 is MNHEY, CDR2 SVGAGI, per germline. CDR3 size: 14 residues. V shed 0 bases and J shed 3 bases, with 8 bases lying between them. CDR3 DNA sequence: TGTGCCAGCAGTTACTCCAGGGGCGACACTGAAGCTTTCTTT. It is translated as CASSYSRGDTEAFF.

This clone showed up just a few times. CDR3 protein: CASSGRVTTGELFF. DNA for the CDR3: TGTGCCAGCAGTGGCAGGGTGACCACCGGGGAGCTGTTTTTT. The chain recombines TRBV6-5 with TRBJ2-2; D might be TRBD1 (5 bases). V was shortened by 5 bases and J by 4 bases, with 11 bases between the two germline ends. The CDR3 spans 14 residues. Germline CDR1 and CDR2: MNHEY and SVGAGI.

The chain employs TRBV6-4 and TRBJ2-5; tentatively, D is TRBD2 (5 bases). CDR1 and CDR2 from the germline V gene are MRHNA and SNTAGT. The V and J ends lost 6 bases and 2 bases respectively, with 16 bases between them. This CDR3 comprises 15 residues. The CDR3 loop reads CASRRVGDPQETQYF. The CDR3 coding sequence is TGTGCCAGCAGAAGGGTCGGGGATCCTCAAGAGACCCAGTACTTC.

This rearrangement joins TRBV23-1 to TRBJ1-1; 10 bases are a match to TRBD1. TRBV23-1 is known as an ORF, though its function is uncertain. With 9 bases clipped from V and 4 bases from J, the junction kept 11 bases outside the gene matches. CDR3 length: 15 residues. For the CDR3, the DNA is TGCGCCAGGACAGGGGGCCCTACTGTGGGCACTGAAGCTTTCTTT. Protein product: CARTGGPTVGTEAFF.

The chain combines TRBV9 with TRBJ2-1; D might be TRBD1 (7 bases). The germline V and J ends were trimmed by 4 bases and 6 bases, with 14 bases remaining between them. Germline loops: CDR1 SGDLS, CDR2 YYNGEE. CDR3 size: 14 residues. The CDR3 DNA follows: TGTGCCAGCAGCTCGCAGGGGGGCCGCAATGAGCAGTTCTTC. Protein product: CASSSQGGRNEQFF.

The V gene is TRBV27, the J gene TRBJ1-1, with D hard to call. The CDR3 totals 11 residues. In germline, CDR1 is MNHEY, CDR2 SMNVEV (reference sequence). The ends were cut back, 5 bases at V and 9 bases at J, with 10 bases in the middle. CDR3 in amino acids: CASSGPLQAFF. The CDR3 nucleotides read TGTGCCAGCAGTGGGCCTCTCCAAGCTTTCTTT.

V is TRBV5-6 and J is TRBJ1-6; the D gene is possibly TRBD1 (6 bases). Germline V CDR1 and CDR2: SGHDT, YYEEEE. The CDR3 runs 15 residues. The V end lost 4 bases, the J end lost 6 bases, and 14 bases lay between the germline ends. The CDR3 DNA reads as TGTGCCAGCAGCCGAACAGGGTCTACTAATTCACCCCTCCACTTT. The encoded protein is CASSRTGSTNSPLHF. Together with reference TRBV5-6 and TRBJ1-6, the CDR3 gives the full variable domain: DAGVTQSPTHLIKTRGQQVTLRCSPKSGHDTVSWYQQALGQGPQFIFQYYEEEERQRGNFPDRFSGHQFPNYSSELNVNALLLGDSALYLCASSRTGSTNSPLHFGNGTRLTVT.

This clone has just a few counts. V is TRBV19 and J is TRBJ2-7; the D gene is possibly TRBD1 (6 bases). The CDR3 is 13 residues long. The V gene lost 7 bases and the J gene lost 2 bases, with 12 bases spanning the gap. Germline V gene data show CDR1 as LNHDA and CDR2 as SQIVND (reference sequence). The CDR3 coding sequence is TGTGCCAGTAAACAGGGAGCACCCTACGAGCAGTACTTC. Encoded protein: CASKQGAPYEQYF.

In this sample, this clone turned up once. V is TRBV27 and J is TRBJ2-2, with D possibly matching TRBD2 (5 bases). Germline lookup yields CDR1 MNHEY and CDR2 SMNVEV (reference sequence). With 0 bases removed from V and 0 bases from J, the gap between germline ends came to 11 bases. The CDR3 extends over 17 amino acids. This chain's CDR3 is CASSLSRGQANTGELFF. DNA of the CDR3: TGTGCCAGCAGTTTATCACGAGGGCAGGCGAACACCGGGGAGCTGTTTTTT.

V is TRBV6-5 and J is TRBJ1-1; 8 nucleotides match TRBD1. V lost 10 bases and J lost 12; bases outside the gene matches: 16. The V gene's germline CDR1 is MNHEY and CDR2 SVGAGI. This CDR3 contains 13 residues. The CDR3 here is CATRLNDRGSTFF. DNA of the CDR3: TGTGCCACCAGATTGAATGACAGGGGTTCGACTTTCTTT.

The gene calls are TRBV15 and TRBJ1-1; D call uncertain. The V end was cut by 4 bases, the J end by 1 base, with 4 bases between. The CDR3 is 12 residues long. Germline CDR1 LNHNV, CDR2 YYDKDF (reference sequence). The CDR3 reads CATSTKNTEAFF. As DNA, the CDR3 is TGTGCCACCAGCACTAAGAACACTGAAGCTTTCTTT.

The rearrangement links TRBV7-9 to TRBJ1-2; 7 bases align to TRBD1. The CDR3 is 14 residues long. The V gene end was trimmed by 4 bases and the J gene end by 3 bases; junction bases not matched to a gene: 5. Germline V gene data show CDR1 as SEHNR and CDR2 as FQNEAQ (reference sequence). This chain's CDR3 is CASSSRGPHYGYTF. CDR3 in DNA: TGTGCCAGCAGCTCAAGGGGGCCTCACTATGGCTACACCTTC.

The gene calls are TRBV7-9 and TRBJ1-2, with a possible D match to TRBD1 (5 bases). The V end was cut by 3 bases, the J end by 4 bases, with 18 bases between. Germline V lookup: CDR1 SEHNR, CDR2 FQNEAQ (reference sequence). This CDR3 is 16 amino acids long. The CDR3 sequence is CASSLGEGIGVYGYTF. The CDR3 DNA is TGTGCCAGCAGCTTGGGGGAGGGGATCGGAGTCTATGGCTACACCTTC.

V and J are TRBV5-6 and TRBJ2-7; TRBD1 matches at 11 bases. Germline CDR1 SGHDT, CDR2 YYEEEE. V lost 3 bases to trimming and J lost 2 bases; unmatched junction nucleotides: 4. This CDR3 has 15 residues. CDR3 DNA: TGTGCCAGCAGCTGGGGACAGGGGGTCACCTACGAGCAGTACTTC. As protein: CASSWGQGVTYEQYF.

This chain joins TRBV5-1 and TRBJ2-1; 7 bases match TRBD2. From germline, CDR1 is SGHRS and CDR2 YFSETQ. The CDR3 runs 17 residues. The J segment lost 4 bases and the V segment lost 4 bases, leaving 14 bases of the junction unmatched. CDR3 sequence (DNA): TGCGCCAGCAGCACCGGGGGGTCCTACAACCTATACAATGAGCAGTTCTTC. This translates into CASSTGGSYNLYNEQFF.

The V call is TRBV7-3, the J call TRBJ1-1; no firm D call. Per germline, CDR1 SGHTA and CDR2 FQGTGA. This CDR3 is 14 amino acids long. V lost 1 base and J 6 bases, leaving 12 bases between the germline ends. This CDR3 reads CASSLKPGNAEAFF. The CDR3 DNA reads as TGTGCCAGCAGCTTAAAACCGGGAAATGCTGAAGCTTTCTTT.

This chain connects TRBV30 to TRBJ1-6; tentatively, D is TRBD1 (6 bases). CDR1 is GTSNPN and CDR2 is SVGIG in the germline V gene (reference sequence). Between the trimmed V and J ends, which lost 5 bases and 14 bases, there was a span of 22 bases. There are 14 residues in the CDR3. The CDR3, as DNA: TGTGCCTGGGACTACCGTCCGGGACAATCAACCCTCCACTTT. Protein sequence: CAWDYRPGQSTLHF.

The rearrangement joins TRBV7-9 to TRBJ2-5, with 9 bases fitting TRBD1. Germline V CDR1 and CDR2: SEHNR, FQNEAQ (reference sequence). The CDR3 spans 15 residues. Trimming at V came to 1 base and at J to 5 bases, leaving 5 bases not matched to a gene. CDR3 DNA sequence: TGTGCCAGCAGCTTAGTATGGGACAGGGACGAGACCCAGTACTTC. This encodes CASSLVWDRDETQYF.

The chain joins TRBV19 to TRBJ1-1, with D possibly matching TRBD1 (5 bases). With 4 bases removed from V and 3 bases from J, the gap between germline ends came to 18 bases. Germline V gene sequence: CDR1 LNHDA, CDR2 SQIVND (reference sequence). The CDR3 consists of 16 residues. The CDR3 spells CASSSSGTRYDTEAFF. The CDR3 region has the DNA TGTGCCAGTAGTAGCTCCGGGACTCGGTATGACACTGAAGCTTTCTTT.

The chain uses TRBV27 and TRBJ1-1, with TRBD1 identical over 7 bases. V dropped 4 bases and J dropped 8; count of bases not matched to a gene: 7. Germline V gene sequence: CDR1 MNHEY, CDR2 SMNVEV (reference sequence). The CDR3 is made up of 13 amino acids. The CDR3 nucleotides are TGTGCCAGCAGTTGGCGAGGGGGCGCAGAAGCTTTCTTT. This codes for CASSWRGGAEAFF.

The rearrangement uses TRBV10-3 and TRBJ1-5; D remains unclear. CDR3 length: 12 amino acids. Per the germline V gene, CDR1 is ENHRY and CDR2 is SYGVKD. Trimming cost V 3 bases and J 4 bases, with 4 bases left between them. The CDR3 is CAISDPNQPQHF. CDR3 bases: TGTGCCATCAGTGATCCGAATCAGCCCCAGCATTTT.

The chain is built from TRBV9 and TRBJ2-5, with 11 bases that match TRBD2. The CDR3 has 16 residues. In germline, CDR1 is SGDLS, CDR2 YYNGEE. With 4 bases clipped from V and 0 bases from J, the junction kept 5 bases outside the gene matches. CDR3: CASSPGTSGYQETQYF. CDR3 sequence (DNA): TGTGCCAGCAGCCCCGGGACTAGCGGATACCAAGAGACCCAGTACTTC. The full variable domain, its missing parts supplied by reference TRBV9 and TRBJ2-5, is DSGVTQTPKHLITATGQRVTLRCSPRSGDLSVYWYQQSLDQGLQFLIQYYNGEERAKGNILERFSAQQFPDLHSELNLSSLELGDSALYFCASSPGTSGYQETQYFGPGTRLLVL.